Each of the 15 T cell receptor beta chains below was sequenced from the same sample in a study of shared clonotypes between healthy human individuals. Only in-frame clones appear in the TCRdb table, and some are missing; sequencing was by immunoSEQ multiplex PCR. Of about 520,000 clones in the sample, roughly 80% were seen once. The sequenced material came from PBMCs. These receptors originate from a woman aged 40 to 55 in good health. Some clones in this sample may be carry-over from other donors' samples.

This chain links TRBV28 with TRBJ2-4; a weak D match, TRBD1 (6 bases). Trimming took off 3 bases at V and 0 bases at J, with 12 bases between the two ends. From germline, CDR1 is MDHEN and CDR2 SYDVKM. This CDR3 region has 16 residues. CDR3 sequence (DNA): TGTGCCAGCAGTTTCAGGACAGCTCTAGCCAAAAACATTCAGTACTTC. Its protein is CASSFRTALAKNIQYF.

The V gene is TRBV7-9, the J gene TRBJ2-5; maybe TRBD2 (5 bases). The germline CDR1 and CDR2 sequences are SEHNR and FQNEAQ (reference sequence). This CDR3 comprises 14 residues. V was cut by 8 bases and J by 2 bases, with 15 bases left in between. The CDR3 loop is CASQPVGVQETQYF. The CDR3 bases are TGTGCCAGCCAACCCGTCGGGGTACAAGAGACCCAGTACTTC.

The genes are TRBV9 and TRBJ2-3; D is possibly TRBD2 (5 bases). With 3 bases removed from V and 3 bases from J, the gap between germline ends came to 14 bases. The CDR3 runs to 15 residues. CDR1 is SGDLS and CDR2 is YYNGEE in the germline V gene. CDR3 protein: CASSGIGLATDTQYF. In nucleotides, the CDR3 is TGTGCCAGCAGCGGGATCGGTCTAGCAACAGATACGCAGTATTTT.

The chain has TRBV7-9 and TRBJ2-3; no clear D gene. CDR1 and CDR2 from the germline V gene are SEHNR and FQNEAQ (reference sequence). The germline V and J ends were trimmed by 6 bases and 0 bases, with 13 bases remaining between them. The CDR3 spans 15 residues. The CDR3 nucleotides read TGTGCCAGCAGTTTTCGACTTGGAAGCACAGATACGCAGTATTTT. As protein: CASSFRLGSTDTQYF.

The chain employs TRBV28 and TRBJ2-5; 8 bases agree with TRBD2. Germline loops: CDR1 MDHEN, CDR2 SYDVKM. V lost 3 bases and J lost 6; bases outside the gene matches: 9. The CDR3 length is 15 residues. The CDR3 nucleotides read TGTGCCAGCAGTTTCCCAGCGGGAGTGAGAAAGACCCAGTACTTC. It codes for CASSFPAGVRKTQYF.

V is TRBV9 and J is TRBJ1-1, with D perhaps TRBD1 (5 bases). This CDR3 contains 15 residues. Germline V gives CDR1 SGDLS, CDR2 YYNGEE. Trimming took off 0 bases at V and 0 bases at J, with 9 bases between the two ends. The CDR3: CASSVGDSMNTEAFF. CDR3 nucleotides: TGTGCCAGCAGCGTAGGGGACTCAATGAACACTGAAGCTTTCTTT. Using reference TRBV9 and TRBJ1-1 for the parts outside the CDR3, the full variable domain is DSGVTQTPKHLITATGQRVTLRCSPRSGDLSVYWYQQSLDQGLQFLIQYYNGEERAKGNILERFSAQQFPDLHSELNLSSLELGDSALYFCASSVGDSMNTEAFFGQGTRLTVV.

CDR3 sequence reads: CASSPPSGGTQETQYF. CDR3 sequence (DNA): TGTGCCAGCTCACCACCAAGCGGGGGGACCCAAGAGACCCAGTACTTC. The V and J genes are TRBV18 and TRBJ2-5; 9 bases map to TRBD2. V lost 0 bases, J lost 1 base, and 3 bases stayed unmatched. This CDR3 has 16 amino acids. Germline lookup yields CDR1 KGHSH and CDR2 LQKENI.

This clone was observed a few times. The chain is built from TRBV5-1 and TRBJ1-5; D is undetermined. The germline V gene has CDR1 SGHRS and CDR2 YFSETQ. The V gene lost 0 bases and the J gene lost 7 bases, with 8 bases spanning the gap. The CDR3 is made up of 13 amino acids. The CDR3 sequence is CASSLGAFQPQHF. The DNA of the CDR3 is TGCGCCAGCAGCTTGGGCGCATTCCAGCCCCAGCATTTT.

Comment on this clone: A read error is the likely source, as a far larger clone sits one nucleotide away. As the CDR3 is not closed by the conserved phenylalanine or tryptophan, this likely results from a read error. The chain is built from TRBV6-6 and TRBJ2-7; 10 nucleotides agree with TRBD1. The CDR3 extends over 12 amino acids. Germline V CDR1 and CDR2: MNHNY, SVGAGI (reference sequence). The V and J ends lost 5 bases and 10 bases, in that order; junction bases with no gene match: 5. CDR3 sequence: CASSTGQGGQYL. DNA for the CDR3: TGTGCCAGCAGTACCGGACAGGGGGGACAGTACCTC.

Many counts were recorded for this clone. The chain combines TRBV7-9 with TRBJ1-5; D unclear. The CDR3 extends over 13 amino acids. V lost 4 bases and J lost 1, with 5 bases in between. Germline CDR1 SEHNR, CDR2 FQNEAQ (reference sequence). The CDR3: CASSSGSNQPQHF. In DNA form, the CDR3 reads TGTGCCAGCAGCTCAGGCAGCAATCAGCCCCAGCATTTT.

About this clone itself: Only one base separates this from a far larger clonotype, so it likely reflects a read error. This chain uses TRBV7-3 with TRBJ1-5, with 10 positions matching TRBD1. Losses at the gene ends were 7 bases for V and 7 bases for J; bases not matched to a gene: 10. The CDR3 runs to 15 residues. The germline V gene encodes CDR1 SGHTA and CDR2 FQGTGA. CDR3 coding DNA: TGTGCCAGCAACTCCAACGGGGGACAGGGGCAGCCCCAGCATTTT. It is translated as CASNSNGGQGQPQHF.

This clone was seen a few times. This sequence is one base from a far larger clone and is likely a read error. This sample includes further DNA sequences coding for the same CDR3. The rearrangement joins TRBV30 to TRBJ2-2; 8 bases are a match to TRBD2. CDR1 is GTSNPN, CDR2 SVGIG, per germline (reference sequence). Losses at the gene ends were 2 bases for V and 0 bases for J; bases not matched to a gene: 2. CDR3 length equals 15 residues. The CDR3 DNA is TGTGCCTGGAGTACGGGACTAGCGAACACCGGGGAGCTGTTTTTT. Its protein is CAWSTGLANTGELFF.

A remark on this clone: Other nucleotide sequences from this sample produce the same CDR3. CDR3 loop: CASSPGTASYEQYF. The CDR3 nucleotides read TGTGCCAGCTCACCCGGGACAGCCTCCTACGAGCAGTACTTC. The chain links TRBV18 to TRBJ2-7; 7 bases map to TRBD1. Germline V CDR1 and CDR2: KGHSH, LQKENI. This CDR3 is built from 14 residues. J lost 0 bases, V lost 3 bases, and 2 bases had no gene match.

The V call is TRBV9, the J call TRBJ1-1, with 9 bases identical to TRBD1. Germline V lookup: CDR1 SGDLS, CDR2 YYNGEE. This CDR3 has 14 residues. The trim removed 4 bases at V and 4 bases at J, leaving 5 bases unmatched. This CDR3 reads CASSTGTGFTEAFF. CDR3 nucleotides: TGTGCCAGCAGCACCGGGACAGGGTTCACTGAAGCTTTCTTT.

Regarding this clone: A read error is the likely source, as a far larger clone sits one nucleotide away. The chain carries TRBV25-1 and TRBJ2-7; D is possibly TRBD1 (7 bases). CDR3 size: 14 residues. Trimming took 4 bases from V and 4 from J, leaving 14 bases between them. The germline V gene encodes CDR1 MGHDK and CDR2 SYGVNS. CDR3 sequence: CASSGSAGGYEQYF. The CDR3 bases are TGTGCCAGCAGTGGCTCCGCAGGGGGGTACGAGCAGTACTTC.